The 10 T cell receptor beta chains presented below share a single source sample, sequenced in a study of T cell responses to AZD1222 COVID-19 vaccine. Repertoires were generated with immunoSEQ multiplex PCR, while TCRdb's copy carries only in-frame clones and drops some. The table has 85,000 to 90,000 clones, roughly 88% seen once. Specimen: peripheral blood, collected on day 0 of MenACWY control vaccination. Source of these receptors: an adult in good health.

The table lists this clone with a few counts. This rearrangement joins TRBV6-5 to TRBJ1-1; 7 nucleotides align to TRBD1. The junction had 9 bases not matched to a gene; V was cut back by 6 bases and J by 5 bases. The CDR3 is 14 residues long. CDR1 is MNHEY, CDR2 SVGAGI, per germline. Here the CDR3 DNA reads TGTGCCAGCAGACACCCGACAGGGTTGACTGAAGCTTTCTTT. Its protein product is CASRHPTGLTEAFF.

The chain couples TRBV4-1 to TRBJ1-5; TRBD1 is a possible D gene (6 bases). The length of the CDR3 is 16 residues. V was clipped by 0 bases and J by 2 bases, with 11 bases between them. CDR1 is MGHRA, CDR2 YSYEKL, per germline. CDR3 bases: TGCGCCAGCAGCCAAGAGGCAGGGGTGGGCAATCAGCCCCAGCATTTT. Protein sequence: CASSQEAGVGNQPQHF.

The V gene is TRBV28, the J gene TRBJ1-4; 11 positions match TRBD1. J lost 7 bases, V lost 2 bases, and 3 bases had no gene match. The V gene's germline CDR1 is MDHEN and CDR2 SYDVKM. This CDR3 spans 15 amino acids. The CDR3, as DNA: TGTGCCAGCAGTTTAGGACAGGGGGCCGGTGAAAAACTGTTTTTT. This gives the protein CASSLGQGAGEKLFF.

The CDR3: CASSDRFSNQPQHF. In DNA form, the CDR3 reads TGTGCCAGCAGTGATAGGTTTAGCAATCAGCCCCAGCATTTT. The rearrangement uses TRBV2 and TRBJ1-5; no clear D. The germline V and J ends were trimmed by 3 bases and 0 bases, with 6 bases remaining between them. The CDR3 consists of 14 residues. Germline-derived CDR1 and CDR2 are SNHLY and FYNNEI.

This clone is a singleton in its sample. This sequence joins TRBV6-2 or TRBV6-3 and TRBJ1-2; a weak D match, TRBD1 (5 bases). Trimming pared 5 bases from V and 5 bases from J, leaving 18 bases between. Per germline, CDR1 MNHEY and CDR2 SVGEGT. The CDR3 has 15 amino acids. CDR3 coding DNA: TGTGCCAGCAGTCGGGGGTCGATGGTTGATTATGGCTACACCTTC. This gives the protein CASSRGSMVDYGYTF.

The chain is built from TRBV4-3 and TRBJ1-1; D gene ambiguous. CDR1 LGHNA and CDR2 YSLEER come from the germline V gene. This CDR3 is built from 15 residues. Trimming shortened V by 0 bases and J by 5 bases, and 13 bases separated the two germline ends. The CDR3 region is CASSQEGKGGTEAFF. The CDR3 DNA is TGCGCCAGCAGCCAAGAGGGAAAGGGTGGGACTGAAGCTTTCTTT.

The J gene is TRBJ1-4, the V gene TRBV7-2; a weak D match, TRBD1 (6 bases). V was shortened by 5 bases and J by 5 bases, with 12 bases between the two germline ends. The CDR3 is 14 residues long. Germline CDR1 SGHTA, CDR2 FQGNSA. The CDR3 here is CASSPDRWNEKLFF. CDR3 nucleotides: TGTGCCAGCAGCCCAGACAGGTGGAATGAAAAACTGTTTTTT.

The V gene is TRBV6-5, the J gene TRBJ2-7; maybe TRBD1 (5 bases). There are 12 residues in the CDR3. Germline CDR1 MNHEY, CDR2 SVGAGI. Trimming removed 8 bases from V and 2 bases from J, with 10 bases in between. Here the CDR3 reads CASVDKTYEQYF. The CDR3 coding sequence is TGTGCCAGCGTGGACAAGACCTACGAGCAGTACTTC.

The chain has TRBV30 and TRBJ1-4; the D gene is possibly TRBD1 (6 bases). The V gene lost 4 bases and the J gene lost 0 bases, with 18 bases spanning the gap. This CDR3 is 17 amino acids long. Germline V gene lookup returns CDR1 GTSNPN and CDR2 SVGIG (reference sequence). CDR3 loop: CAWKLGLGAATNEKLFF. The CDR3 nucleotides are TGTGCCTGGAAGCTTGGTTTGGGGGCGGCAACTAATGAAAAACTGTTTTTT. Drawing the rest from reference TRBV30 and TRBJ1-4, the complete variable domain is SQTIHQWPATLVQPVGSPLSLECTVEGTSNPNLYWYRQAAGRGLQLLFYSVGIGQISSEVPQNLSASRPQDRQFILSSKKLLLSDSGFYLCAWKLGLGAATNEKLFFGSGTQLSVL.

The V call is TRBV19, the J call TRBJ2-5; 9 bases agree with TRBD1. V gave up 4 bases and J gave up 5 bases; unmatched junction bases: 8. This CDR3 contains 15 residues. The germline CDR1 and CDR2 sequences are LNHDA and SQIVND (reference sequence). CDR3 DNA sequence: TGTGCCAGTAGTACCGGGACAGGGTTAAGGGAGACCCAGTACTTC. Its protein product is CASSTGTGLRETQYF.